This T cell receptor beta chain was identified in a study of T cell repertoires in cytomegalovirus infection. Study summary: CMV infection and matching HLA type were both indicated by public TCR beta signatures.

The ends were cut back, 6 bases at V and 5 bases at J, with 14 bases in the middle. The CDR3 length is 15 residues. Germline CDR1 MGHDK, CDR2 SYGVNS. About this clonotype itself: Its specificity is unknown.

One entry per CDR3 protein, called by TCRdb with MiXCR from the reads. The sample lists 150,000 to 200,000 distinct CDR3 sequences, roughly 9.8% occurring once. Study results and limitations: Dominating the ex vivo response were HLA-C-restricted CMV-specific TCR beta clonotypes. Cumulative frequency (of public TCR beta family members) identified carriers of CMV plus the relevant HLA.

Sequenced material: PBMCs. The chain combines TRBV25-1 with TRBJ1-6; D unclear. The sequence was collected from a human donor in good health (CMV status not recorded). Some clones in this sample may be carry-over from other donors' samples. The CDR3 DNA reads as TGTGCCAGCAGGGGATTGATTAGCGATAATTCACCCCTCCACTTT. Residues: CASRGLISDNSPLHF. Complete variable domain (other parts from reference TRBV25-1 and TRBJ1-6): EADIYQTPRYLVIGTGKKITLECSQTMGHDKMYWYQQDPGMELHLIHYSYGVNSTEKGDLSSESTVSRIRTEHFPLTLESARPSHTSQYLCASRGLISDNSPLHFGNGTRLTVT.